This entry concerns a single T cell receptor (beta chain). Trimming at V came to 1 base and at J to 0 bases, leaving 1 base not matched to a gene. The CDR3 runs 14 residues. Looked up from germline, CDR1 is DFQATT and CDR2 is SNEGSKA (reference sequence). This sample was included in a study of patients and donors after allogeneic stem cell transplantation. TCRdb re-called the RT-PCR reads through MiXCR, storing one row per CDR3 protein. The sample contains 190,000 or so distinct CDR3 sequences, less than 50% of which appear only once. This TCR was sampled from a human donor who was either an allogeneic HSCT recipient or a stem cell or donor lymphocyte infusion donor (not recorded which). It is not recorded whose cells these are; they may come from a transplant donor. The rearrangement uses TRBV20-1 and TRBJ2-7; TRBD1 matches at 9 bases. The specimen was blood, either unsorted or a sorted T cell fraction (not recorded which). The CDR3 loop is CSARVTGGSYEQYF. CDR3 nucleotides: TGCAGTGCTAGAGTGACAGGGGGCTCCTACGAGCAGTACTTC.